This T cell receptor (beta chain) derives from a study of response to subunit inactivated influenza vaccine. In TCRdb, the RT-PCR reads were re-called with MiXCR into one record per CDR3 protein. This sample yields roughly 520,000 distinct CDR3 sequences, of which less than 30% are seen a single time; approximately 1.9% belongs to the top ten. Study conclusions and caveats: New T cells are recruited in small numbers by each seasonal influenza vaccination, according to the authors' suggestion.

For this clonotype: Antigen: not known.

The sequencing here drew on CD4+ T cells sorted from PBMCs, taken roughly 5 days after vaccination. The receptor was isolated from a man aged 45 to 65 who received an inactivated influenza vaccine.

The CDR3 loop is CASSLGTWDTQYF. The CDR3, as DNA: TGTGCCAGCAGCTTAGGGACGTGGGATACGCAGTATTTT. This chain connects TRBV7-2 to TRBJ2-3; D remains unclear. The CDR3 has 13 residues. Deletions cut 1 base from V and 6 bases from J, with 8 bases between. Germline V gives CDR1 SGHTA, CDR2 FQGNSA.